Listed below are T cell receptor beta chains from one sample, sequenced in a study of T cell changes during pregnancy in multiple sclerosis. TCRdb keeps only in-frame clones here, not all; method: immunoSEQ multiplex PCR. The sample includes about 74,000 clones, roughly 90% of them seen just once. Sample: peripheral blood, taken in the third trimester of pregnancy. These receptors all come from a female donor with multiple sclerosis, enrolled in a pregnancy study. CDR3s include the opening cysteine and the closing phenylalanine or tryptophan. The D gene is left open where the match is weak. Where a row states a size, it is once, few, many or the class of an expanded clone; other rows omit it.

j_gene	v_gene	d_gene	len	abundance	CDR3aa	CDR3nt
TRBJ1-1	TRBV6-5	TRBD1	16	.	CASSYSRARGVSNAFF	TGTGCCAGCAGTTACTCGAGGGCCAGGGGGGTTTCGAATGCTTTCTTT
TRBJ1-1	TRBV11-2	.	14	.	CASSLVRGNTEAFF	TGTGCCAGCAGCTTAGTACGGGGGAACACTGAAGCTTTCTTT
TRBJ2-5	TRBV5-6	.	15	.	CASSTRQIFQETQYF	TGTGCCAGCAGCACCCGACAGATTTTCCAAGAGACCCAGTACTTC
TRBJ1-1	TRBV6-7	.	14	.	CASSHSWGGAGAFF	TGTGCCAGCAGTCATTCCTGGGGAGGGGCCGGAGCTTTCTTT
TRBJ2-7	TRBV6-5	.	15	.	CASSYSWKGGYEQYF	TGTGCCAGCAGTTACTCGTGGAAAGGGGGCTACGAGCAGTACTTC
TRBJ1-2	TRBV7-2	.	16	.	CASSLAGRQANYGYTF	TGTGCCAGCAGCTTAGCTGGGAGACAAGCTAACTATGGCTACACCTTC
TRBJ2-5	TRBV5-1	TRBD2	17	once	CASSTLGGFRSQETQYF	TGCGCCAGCAGCACATTGGGAGGGTTTAGAAGCCAAGAGACCCAGTACTTC
TRBJ2-1	TRBV25-1	TRBD2	15	once	CASSDPSGGYNEQFF	TGTGCCAGCAGTGACCCCAGCGGGGGATACAATGAGCAGTTCTTC
TRBJ2-2	TRBV28	TRBD2	22	.	CASSLWWAGPGLAGENTGELFF	TGTGCCAGCAGTTTATGGTGGGCGGGACCGGGACTAGCGGGGGAAAACACCGGGGAGCTGTTTTTT
TRBJ2-7	TRBV19	TRBD1	13	.	CASSVDRAYEQYF	TGTGCCAGTAGTGTCGACAGGGCCTACGAGCAGTACTTC
TRBJ2-7	TRBV5-4	TRBD1	14	.	CASSLAQGASEQYF	TGTGCCAGCAGCTTGGCGCAGGGGGCTTCCGAGCAGTACTTC
TRBJ2-7	TRBV5-1	TRBD2	15	.	CASSLSTSGTYEQYF	TGCGCCAGCAGCTTGAGCACTAGCGGGACCTACGAGCAGTACTTC